Sequencing of this T cell receptor (beta chain) was carried out in a study of blood T cell repertoires in COVID-19. Study details: COVID-19 samples from acute and convalescent phases originated in the United States, Italy and Spain. Sample material is recorded as cDNA or gDNA derived from T cells, B-cell-depleted T cells, or PBMCs.

Per the authors' pipeline: From reference gene primer amplification, estimates of nucleated cell counts were derived. Sequenced by immunoSEQ multiplex PCR; TCRdb stores in-frame clones only, minus some. V, J and clone size are taken as reported in that table, and D and trimming were inferred from the DNA itself. Here the sample spans roughly 15,000 clones, roughly 80% being singletons. Germline CDR1 and CDR2: MDHEN and SYDVKM. The V end lost 7 bases, the J end lost 10 bases, and 15 bases lay between the germline ends. CDR3 length equals 12 residues. The clonotype comes from a human donor in a cohort sampled during active COVID-19. This rearrangement joins TRBV28 to TRBJ2-3, with D possibly TRBD1 on 6 matching bases. Source material: peripheral blood. This CDR3 is CASTDGDTSQYF. CDR3 sequence (DNA): TGTGCCAGCACTGACGGGGACACATCGCAGTATTTT.